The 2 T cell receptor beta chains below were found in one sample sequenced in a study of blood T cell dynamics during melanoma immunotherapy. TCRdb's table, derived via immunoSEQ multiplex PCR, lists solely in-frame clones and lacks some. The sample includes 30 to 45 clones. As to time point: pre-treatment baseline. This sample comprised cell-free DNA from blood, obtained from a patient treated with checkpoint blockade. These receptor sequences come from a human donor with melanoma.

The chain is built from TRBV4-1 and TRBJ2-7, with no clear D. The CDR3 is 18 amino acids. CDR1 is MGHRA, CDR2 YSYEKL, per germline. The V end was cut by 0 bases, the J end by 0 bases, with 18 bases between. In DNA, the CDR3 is TGCGCCAGCAGCCAAGATAGAGATTTGGGATTAAGCTCCTACGAGCAGTACTTC. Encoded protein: CASSQDRDLGLSSYEQYF.

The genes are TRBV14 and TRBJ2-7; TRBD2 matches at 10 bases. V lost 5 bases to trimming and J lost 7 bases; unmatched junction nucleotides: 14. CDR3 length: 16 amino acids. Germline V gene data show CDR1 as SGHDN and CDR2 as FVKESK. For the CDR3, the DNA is TGTGCCAGCAGCTATACCGGGGGACTAGCGATGTGGGAGCAGTACTTC. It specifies CASSYTGGLAMWEQYF.